The T cell receptor (beta chain) under discussion was sequenced for a study of tumor-infiltrating lymphocytes in primary liver carcinoma. General study results and limits: Tumor-adjacent and tumor-blood pairs shared less of their repertoires than tumor region pairs shared.

Extraction of RNA together with DNA used about 18-31 mg of unsorted bulk tissue. Donors were untreated and chronically infected with HBV. Germline assignment: CDR1 SGHAT and CDR2 FQNNGV. The CDR3 length is 16 residues. Reverse transcription of approximately 0.55 ug total RNA with a constant-region primer produced TCR beta cDNA. Modified slightly, ARM-PCR produced TCR beta libraries over three nested multiplex PCR rounds. The first two PCR rounds used TRBV1-TRBV30 forward primers with a C-beta reverse primer, about 10 cycles each. A single record per CDR3 protein comes from TCRdb applying MiXCR to the multiplex PCR reads. The sample lists about 110,000 distinct CDR3 sequences; 55% to 65% were seen once. As regards this clonotype: What it binds is not known. Compared with germline, one end of the junction differs, possibly owing to a read error.

The receptor was isolated from a woman aged 55-69 years with primary liver carcinoma and hepatitis B virus infection. Sequenced sample: liver tumor tissue from sampling region 1. Documented subset: tumor region T1, superior pole. The J gene is TRBJ2-1, the V gene TRBV11-2; TRBD2 agrees at 10 bases. CDR3 amino acids: CTSSLVGLARMNEQFF. The CDR3 coding sequence is TGTACCAGCAGCTTAGTGGGACTAGCGAGAATGAATGAGCAGTTCTTC. Looking up the rest from reference TRBV11-2 and TRBJ2-1 gives the full variable domain: EAGVAQSPRYKIIEKRQSVAFWCNPISGHATLYWYQQILGQGPKLLIQFQNNGVVDDSQLPKDRFSAERLKGVDSTLKIQPAKLEDSAVYLCTSSLVGLARMNEQFFGPGTRLTVL.